Listed here are 8 T cell receptor beta chains from one sample, sequenced in a study of vaccination effects on CD4 cells after COVID-19 (dated 2022 in TCRdb). Libraries were made using the immunoSEQ multiplex PCR assay. The table was pulled from immuneACCESS by TCRdb, which kept in-frame rearrangements only. Such tables lose some clones; where checked, under half of the loss comes from unresolved V genes, and the rest has no known cause. For this sample the table gives some 36,000 clones, of which about 70% were detected only once. The top ten clones comprise 3.5% to 4.5% of the sample. Their cognate antigens are unknown. After roughly 11 days of culture, CD4+ T cells were isolated with the EasySep CD4+ T cell isolation kit. The sample consisted of CD4+ T cells from PBMCs cultured without peptide, taken before COVID-19 vaccination. These receptors were obtained from a human donor who received a COVID-19 vaccine.

The chain has TRBV5-1 and TRBJ2-7; D possibly corresponds to TRBD2 (6 bases). The CDR3 is 15 amino acids. Trimming cost V 4 bases and J 4 bases, with 18 bases left between them. CDR1 and CDR2 from the germline V gene are SGHRS and YFSETQ. The CDR3 is CASSREPGPEYEQYF. The CDR3 DNA sequence: TGCGCCAGCAGCCGGGAGCCGGGACCCGAGTACGAGCAGTACTTC.

The chain carries TRBV5-6 and TRBJ2-6; tentative D call: TRBD2 (6 bases). The V end lost 0 bases, the J end lost 5 bases, and 21 bases lay between the germline ends. The CDR3 has 19 amino acids. Germline V gene lookup returns CDR1 SGHDT and CDR2 YYEEEE. In DNA, the CDR3 is TGTGCCAGCAGCTTGGCCGTGGAGGGCCGAGGGTCTCGGGCCAACGTCCTGACTTTC. This codes for CASSLAVEGRGSRANVLTF.

In this sample, this clone is medium-sized (0.01 to 0.1%). The V gene is TRBV2, the J gene TRBJ2-7; 14 bases align to TRBD2. This CDR3 comprises 16 residues. Germline values: CDR1 SNHLY, CDR2 FYNNEI. With V trimmed by 3 bases and J by 4 bases, 5 bases remained unmatched. For the CDR3, the DNA is TGTGCCAGCAGTGATGGGGGGACTAGCGGGGGTTACGAGCAGTACTTC. Residues: CASSDGGTSGGYEQYF.

The V and J genes are TRBV7-9 and TRBJ2-5; 7 bases match TRBD2. CDR3 length equals 12 residues. Germline values: CDR1 SEHNR, CDR2 FQNEAQ (reference sequence). V was clipped by 5 bases and J by 8 bases; unmatched bases: 5. CDR3 residues: CASSAGGSTQYF. CDR3 bases: TGTGCCAGCAGCGCCGGGGGGAGTACCCAGTACTTC.

In nucleotides, the CDR3 is TGTGCCAGCAGCGTAGAGGGGAGGGGAGAGCAGTACTTC. It specifies CASSVEGRGEQYF. This chain joins TRBV9 and TRBJ2-7; 7 nucleotides line up with TRBD2. This CDR3 contains 13 residues. Looked up from germline, CDR1 is SGDLS and CDR2 is YYNGEE. V lost 0 bases and J lost 7; bases outside the gene matches: 4.

Remarks on this clone: No DNA is shown, since the ends of the CDR3 on it are uncertain; the CDR3 is the one TCRdb lists. The chain combines TRBV21-1 with TRBJ2-7. TRBV21-1 is termed a pseudogene. With termini counted, the CDR3 has 17 amino acids. CDR3 sequence reads: CRPDWAGGAQVAGGSPF.

The chain is built from TRBV19 and TRBJ2-5; no clear D gene. CDR1 and CDR2 from the germline V gene are LNHDA and SQIVND (reference sequence). Between the trimmed V and J ends, which lost 3 bases and 7 bases, there was a span of 15 bases. The CDR3 spans 14 residues. The CDR3 here is CASSIPARYGTQYF. CDR3 nucleotides: TGTGCCAGTAGTATTCCGGCCAGATATGGGACCCAGTACTTC.

The chain combines TRBV5-1 with TRBJ1-1; the D gene is possibly TRBD1 (5 bases). CDR1 and CDR2 (germline): SGHRS, YFSETQ. Trimming removed 4 bases from V and 6 bases from J, with 25 bases in between. The CDR3 is 17 residues long. The CDR3 sequence: CASSKTNTGTSDSEAFF. In DNA form, the CDR3 reads TGCGCCAGCAGCAAGACTAACACCGGGACCTCGGACTCTGAAGCTTTCTTT.